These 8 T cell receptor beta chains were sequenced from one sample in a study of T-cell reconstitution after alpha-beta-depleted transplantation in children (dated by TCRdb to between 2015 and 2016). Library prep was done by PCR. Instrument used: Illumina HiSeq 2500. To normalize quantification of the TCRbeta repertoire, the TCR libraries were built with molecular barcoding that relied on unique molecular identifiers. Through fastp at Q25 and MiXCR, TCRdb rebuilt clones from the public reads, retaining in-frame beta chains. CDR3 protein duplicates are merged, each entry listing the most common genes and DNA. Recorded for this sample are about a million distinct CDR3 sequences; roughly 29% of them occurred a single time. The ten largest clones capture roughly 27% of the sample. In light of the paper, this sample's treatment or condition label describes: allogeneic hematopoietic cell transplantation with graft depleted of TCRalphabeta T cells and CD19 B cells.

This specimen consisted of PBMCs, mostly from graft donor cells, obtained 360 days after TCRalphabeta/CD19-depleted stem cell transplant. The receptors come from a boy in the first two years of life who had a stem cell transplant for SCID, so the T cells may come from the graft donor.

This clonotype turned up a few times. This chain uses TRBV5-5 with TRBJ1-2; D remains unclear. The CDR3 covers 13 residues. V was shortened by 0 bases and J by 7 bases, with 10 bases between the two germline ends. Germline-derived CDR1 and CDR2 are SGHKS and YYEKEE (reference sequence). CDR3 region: CASSLGPWGGYTF. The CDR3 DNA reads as TGTGCCAGCAGCTTGGGCCCGTGGGGTGGCTACACCTTC.

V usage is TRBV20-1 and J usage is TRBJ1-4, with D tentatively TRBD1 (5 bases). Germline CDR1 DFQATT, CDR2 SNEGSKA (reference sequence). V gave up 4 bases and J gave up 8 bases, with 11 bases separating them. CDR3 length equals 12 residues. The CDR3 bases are TGCAGTGCTACAGAATGGGGGGAAAAACTGTTTTTT. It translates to CSATEWGEKLFF.

As DNA, the CDR3 is TGTGCCAGCAGCCCCCGGGATAGCGGGGGGGCGATGGGAGAGACCCAGTACTTC. It encodes CASSPRDSGGAMGETQYF. The gene calls are TRBV11-1 and TRBJ2-5, with 11 bases that match TRBD2. In germline, CDR1 is SGHAT, CDR2 FQDESV (reference sequence). This CDR3 comprises 18 residues. Trimming at V came to 5 bases and at J to 4 bases, leaving 15 bases not matched to a gene.

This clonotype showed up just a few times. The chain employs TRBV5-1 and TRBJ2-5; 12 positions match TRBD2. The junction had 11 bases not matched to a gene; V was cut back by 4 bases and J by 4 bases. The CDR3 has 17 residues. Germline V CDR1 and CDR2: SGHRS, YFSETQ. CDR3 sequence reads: CASSNLAGGLEAETQYF. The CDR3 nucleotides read TGCGCCAGCAGCAACCTAGCGGGGGGGCTGGAAGCAGAGACCCAGTACTTC.

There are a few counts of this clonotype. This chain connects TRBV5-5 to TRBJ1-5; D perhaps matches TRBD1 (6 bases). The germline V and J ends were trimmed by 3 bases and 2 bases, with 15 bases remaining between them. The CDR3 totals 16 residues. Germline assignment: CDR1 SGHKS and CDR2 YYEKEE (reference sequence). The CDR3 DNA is TGTGCCAGCAGCTCGGTGGGGGCGACGGGCAATCAGCCCCAGCATTTT. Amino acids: CASSSVGATGNQPQHF.

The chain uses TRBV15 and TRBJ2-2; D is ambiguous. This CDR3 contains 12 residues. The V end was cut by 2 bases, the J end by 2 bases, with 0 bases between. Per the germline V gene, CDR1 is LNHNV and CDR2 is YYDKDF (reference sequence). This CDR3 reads CATSRNTGELFF. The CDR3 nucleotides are TGTGCCACCAGCAGAAACACCGGGGAGCTGTTTTTT.

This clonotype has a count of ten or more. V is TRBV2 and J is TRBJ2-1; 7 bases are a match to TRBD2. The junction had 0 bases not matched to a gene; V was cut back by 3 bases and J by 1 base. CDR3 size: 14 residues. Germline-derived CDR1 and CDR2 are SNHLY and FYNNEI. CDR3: CASSEGGSYNEQFF. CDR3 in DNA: TGTGCCAGCAGTGAGGGGGGGTCCTACAATGAGCAGTTCTTC. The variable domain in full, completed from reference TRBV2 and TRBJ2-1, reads EPEVTQTPSHQVTQMGQEVILRCVPISNHLYFYWYRQILGQKVEFLVSFYNNEISEKSEIFDDQFSVERPDGSNFTLKIRSTKLEDSAMYFCASSEGGSYNEQFFGPGTRLTVL.

The CDR3: CASSQARTGVYNEQFF. CDR3 in DNA: TGTGCCAGCAGCCAAGCAAGGACAGGCGTATACAATGAGCAGTTCTTC. This chain uses TRBV4-2 with TRBJ2-1; 7 positions agree with TRBD1. This CDR3 is 16 amino acids long. V shed 1 base and J 4 bases; nucleotides not matched to a gene: 7. Germline CDR1 is LGHNA and CDR2 is YNFKEQ.